The 26 T cell receptor beta chains presented below share a single source sample, sequenced in a study of T cells in Graves' hyperthyroidism and ophthalmopathy. Amplification targeted TCR beta CDR3 regions from RNA transcripts. The TCR CDR3 first-round RT-PCR relied on the HTBI primer set. MiXCR, run by TCRdb on the multiplex PCR reads, gives a single entry per CDR3 protein. The sample gives about 350,000 distinct CDR3 sequences, 11% to 15% of which show up once; approximately 23% is in the top ten. The sequenced sample was blood. The receptor source for this set is a woman in her 30s with Graves' hyperthyroidism.

This clonotype was counted many times. At one end, the junction sequence differs from germline, possibly due to a read error. This chain connects TRBV12-3 or TRBV12-4 to TRBJ1-1, with 7 bases aligning to TRBD1. The CDR3 is 15 residues long. CDR3 DNA: TGTGCCAACAGTCTCCGGACAGGTTCGAACACTGAAGCTTTCTTT. This translates into CANSLRTGSNTEAFF.

This clonotype was found a few times. V usage is TRBV7-8 and J usage is TRBJ2-1; D may be TRBD2 (5 bases). Trimming took off 5 bases at V and 0 bases at J, with 11 bases between the two ends. Germline assignment: CDR1 SGHVS and CDR2 FQNEAQ. The CDR3 has 15 residues. The CDR3 here is CASSPPGDSYNEQFF. As DNA, the CDR3 is TGTGCCAGCAGCCCCCCCGGGGACTCCTACAATGAGCAGTTCTTC. The whole variable domain, filled in from reference TRBV7-8 and TRBJ2-1, reads GAGVSQSPRYKVAKRGQDVALRCDPISGHVSLFWYQQALGQGPEFLTYFQNEAQLDKSGLPSDRFFAERPEGSVSTLKIQRTQQEDSAVYLCASSPPGDSYNEQFFGPGTRLTVL.

The chain couples TRBV20-1 to TRBJ1-1; D is uncertain. V lost 6 bases to trimming and J lost 11 bases, with 13 bases between them. Germline lookup yields CDR1 DFQATT and CDR2 SNEGSKA (reference sequence). The CDR3 spans 10 residues. CDR3 nucleotides: TGCAGTGCCCGGGAATTTAGGGCTTTCTTT. This translates into CSAREFRAFF.

The rearrangement uses TRBV20-1 and TRBJ2-3; unclear D gene. CDR1 DFQATT and CDR2 SNEGSKA come from the germline V gene (reference sequence). The CDR3 contains 14 residues. V was pared by 3 bases and J by 4 bases, with 14 bases between. CDR3 amino acids: CSASRLRTSDTQYF. Written as DNA, the CDR3 is TGCAGTGCTAGTCGACTTCGTACCTCAGATACGCAGTATTTT.

This clonotype was detected ten times or more. The chain couples TRBV27 to TRBJ1-5; D gene unclear. The ends were cut back, 3 bases at V and 4 bases at J, with 16 bases in the middle. The CDR3 length is 16 residues. Germline assignment: CDR1 MNHEY and CDR2 SMNVEV (reference sequence). CDR3 sequence (DNA): TGTGCCAGCAGTTTGATTGGGCACGCAGAGAATCAGCCCCAGCATTTT. This codes for CASSLIGHAENQPQHF.

This clonotype was recorded only once. This rearrangement joins TRBV20-1 to TRBJ2-2; 9 nucleotides match TRBD1. V dropped 3 bases and J dropped 6; count of bases not matched to a gene: 8. Looked up from germline, CDR1 is DFQATT and CDR2 is SNEGSKA (reference sequence). CDR3 length: 15 amino acids. CDR3 in amino acids: CSASPAGQGPGELFF. DNA of the CDR3: TGCAGTGCTAGTCCGGCCGGACAGGGGCCCGGGGAGCTGTTTTTT.

This clonotype appeared a few times. The rearrangement joins TRBV11-2 to TRBJ2-1; 12 bases align to TRBD2. Germline CDR1 reads SGHAT; CDR2 reads FQNNGV. The CDR3 length is 17 residues. V was pared by 5 bases and J by 10 bases, with 15 bases of the junction left unmatched. CDR3 sequence reads: CASSQGRLAGGPREQFF. In nucleotides, the CDR3 is TGTGCCAGCAGCCAAGGACGTCTAGCGGGAGGGCCTCGGGAGCAGTTCTTC.

This clonotype was seen at least ten times. This sequence joins TRBV6-2 or TRBV6-3 and TRBJ1-1; 7 nucleotides align to TRBD1. With 5 bases clipped from V and 4 bases from J, the junction kept 7 bases outside the gene matches. The CDR3 totals 14 residues. Germline assignment: CDR1 MNHEY and CDR2 SVGEGT. CDR3 coding DNA: TGTGCCAGCAGTCGACAGGGATGGGCCACTGAAGCTTTCTTT. Translating gives CASSRQGWATEAFF.

This clonotype was seen more than once but under ten times. The chain employs TRBV19 and TRBJ2-1; D is undetermined. V was pared by 4 bases and J by 5 bases, with 18 bases between. The CDR3 is made up of 16 amino acids. From germline, CDR1 is LNHDA and CDR2 SQIVND (reference sequence). CDR3 bases: TGTGCCAGTAGTACTGTGGGCGGCTTGAGGAACAATGAGCAGTTCTTC. It is translated as CASSTVGGLRNNEQFF.

This clonotype occurred many times. The rearrangement joins TRBV6-1 to TRBJ1-1; 8 nucleotides agree with TRBD1. The CDR3 is 14 amino acids. The germline CDR1 and CDR2 sequences are MNHNS and SASEGT. V lost 5 bases and J lost 3; bases outside the gene matches: 5. This CDR3 is CASSTRQGHTEAFF. The DNA for the CDR3 is TGTGCCAGCAGTACGAGACAGGGGCACACTGAAGCTTTCTTT.

The sample holds many counts of this clonotype. The chain carries TRBV28 and TRBJ2-1, with D perhaps TRBD2 (5 bases). This CDR3 has 12 residues. Deletions cut 11 bases from V and 4 bases from J, with 12 bases between. Germline V gives CDR1 MDHEN, CDR2 SYDVKM. The CDR3, as DNA: TGTGCCTGCAAAGCGGCGTACAATGAGCAGTTCTTC. Amino acid sequence: CACKAAYNEQFF. Using reference TRBV28 and TRBJ2-1 for the parts outside the CDR3, the full variable domain is DVKVTQSSRYLVKRTGEKVFLECVQDMDHENMFWYRQDPGLGLRLIYFSYDVKMKEKGDIPEGYSVSREKKERFSLILESASTNQTSMYLCACKAAYNEQFFGPGTRLTVL.

This clonotype came up many times. The CDR3 sequence is CSVDPDSTDTQYF. The DNA of the CDR3 is TGCAGCGTTGACCCGGACTCCACAGATACGCAGTATTTT. This chain links TRBV29-1 with TRBJ2-3, with D possibly TRBD2 on 5 matching bases. CDR1 is SQVTM and CDR2 is ANQGSEA in the germline V gene. The CDR3 length is 13 residues. Trimming removed 3 bases at V and 2 bases at J, with 9 bases between.

This clonotype was recorded many times. The V call is TRBV10-3, the J call TRBJ1-4; the D is unclear. Per germline, CDR1 ENHRY and CDR2 SYGVKD. Trimming took 2 bases from V and 4 from J, leaving 8 bases between them. The CDR3 is 14 residues long. The CDR3 reads CAISETRVNEKLFF. CDR3 sequence (DNA): TGTGCCATCAGTGAGACCCGGGTTAATGAAAAACTGTTTTTT.

This chain links TRBV20-1 with TRBJ2-7; D remains unclear. The CDR3 contains 11 residues. CDR1 DFQATT and CDR2 SNEGSKA come from the germline V gene (reference sequence). The V end lost 6 bases, the J end lost 4 bases, and 10 bases lay between the germline ends. The CDR3 loop reads CSAPGWYEQYF. The CDR3 DNA reads as TGCAGTGCCCCCGGATGGTACGAGCAGTACTTC.

Many counts were recorded for this clonotype. The J gene is TRBJ1-5, the V gene TRBV6-6; a possible D gene is TRBD1 (5 bases). The ends were cut back, 0 bases at V and 6 bases at J, with 9 bases in the middle. CDR1 is MNHNY and CDR2 is SVGAGI in the germline V gene (reference sequence). The CDR3 extends over 14 amino acids. CDR3 bases: TGTGCCAGCAGTTACTCAGGGGTGGGTCAGCCCCAGCATTTT. Translated, it gives CASSYSGVGQPQHF.

This clonotype was found a few times. J is TRBJ1-3 and V is TRBV28; 8 bases match TRBD1. V lost 5 bases, J lost 0 bases, and 9 bases stayed unmatched. Germline-derived CDR1 and CDR2 are MDHEN and SYDVKM. This CDR3 spans 17 amino acids. The CDR3 coding sequence is TGTGCCAGCAGTGGACAGGGACTATACCACTCTGGAAACACCATATATTTT. Protein sequence: CASSGQGLYHSGNTIYF. Combining the CDR3 with reference TRBV28 and TRBJ1-3 gives the whole variable domain DVKVTQSSRYLVKRTGEKVFLECVQDMDHENMFWYRQDPGLGLRLIYFSYDVKMKEKGDIPEGYSVSREKKERFSLILESASTNQTSMYLCASSGQGLYHSGNTIYFGEGSWLTVV.

The CDR3 nucleotides read TGCGCCAGCAGCCAAGTCCCTAGCGGGAGTCCCGAGCAGTACTTC. Protein: CASSQVPSGSPEQYF. V and J are TRBV4-1 and TRBJ2-7, with 10 bases fitting TRBD2. Germline V CDR1 and CDR2: MGHRA, YSYEKL. This CDR3 has 15 residues. V lost 1 base to trimming and J lost 6 bases; unmatched junction nucleotides: 6.

This sequence joins TRBV18 and TRBJ1-5, with 7 positions matching TRBD1. The germline CDR1 and CDR2 sequences are KGHSH and LQKENI. V lost 6 bases and J lost 1; bases outside the gene matches: 6. The CDR3 loop spans 15 amino acids. CDR3 sequence: CASSREGASNQPQHF. Written as DNA, the CDR3 is TGTGCCAGCTCCCGAGAGGGGGCGAGCAATCAGCCCCAGCATTTT.

This clonotype was seen a handful of times. Here the CDR3 DNA reads TGTGCCAGCACTAACGGACGGAACCAAGAGACCCAGTACTTC. This codes for CASTNGRNQETQYF. V and J are TRBV6-1 and TRBJ2-5; D is undetermined. The CDR3 length is 14 residues. Trimming cost V 7 bases and J 0 bases, with 12 bases left between them. In germline, CDR1 is MNHNS, CDR2 SASEGT.

This clonotype was detected a few times. The rearrangement uses TRBV30 and TRBJ2-3; TRBD2 aligns across 10 bases. The CDR3 spans 15 residues. V gave up 0 bases and J gave up 0 bases; unmatched junction bases: 0. Germline V lookup: CDR1 GTSNPN, CDR2 SVGIG (reference sequence). The CDR3 is CAWSVLAGSTDTQYF. DNA for the CDR3: TGTGCCTGGAGTGTACTAGCGGGAAGCACAGATACGCAGTATTTT.

This clonotype was seen ten or more times. This chain connects TRBV5-6 to TRBJ2-1; a weak D match, TRBD1 (5 bases). There are 17 residues in the CDR3. The V gene's germline CDR1 is SGHDT and CDR2 YYEEEE. The V end lost 4 bases, the J end lost 2 bases, and 19 bases lay between the germline ends. The CDR3 coding sequence is TGTGCCAGCAGCCCCTTCGAACAGGCGATAACCTACAATGAGCAGTTCTTC. Its protein product is CASSPFEQAITYNEQFF.

The V gene is TRBV28, the J gene TRBJ2-3; perhaps TRBD2 as D (6 bases). Germline CDR1 MDHEN, CDR2 SYDVKM. The CDR3 spans 13 residues. The V gene lost 6 bases and the J gene lost 3 bases, with 10 bases spanning the gap. The CDR3 DNA follows: TGTGCCAGCAGGGCGGGAAAGACAGATACGCAGTATTTT. Translation gives CASRAGKTDTQYF.

The CDR3 protein is CSATRQNNNSPLHF. CDR3 DNA sequence: TGCAGTGCTACGAGACAGAATAATAATTCACCCCTCCACTTT. The V and J genes are TRBV20-1 and TRBJ1-6; TRBD1 is a possible D gene (5 bases). The V gene lost 4 bases and the J gene lost 5 bases, with 12 bases spanning the gap. The CDR3 is made up of 14 amino acids. From germline, CDR1 is DFQATT and CDR2 SNEGSKA (reference sequence).

About this clonotype: A single base separates this from a much larger clone, so it may be a read error. The chain employs TRBV3-1 and TRBJ1-6; D gene uncertain. In germline, CDR1 is LGHDT, CDR2 YNNKEL (reference sequence). CDR3 length: 13 amino acids. The CDR3 nucleotides read TGTGCCAGCGGCCAAGCAGATAATTCACCCCTCCACTTT. This translates into CASGQADNSPLHF.

This clonotype was observed many times. The rearrangement links TRBV7-2 to TRBJ2-1, with 9 bases identical to TRBD2. Germline loops: CDR1 SGHTA, CDR2 FQGNSA. The ends lost 7 bases at V and 4 bases at J; junction bases unmatched: 8. The CDR3 consists of 15 residues. The CDR3 DNA is TGTGCCAGCACGATAGCGGGAGAAGGGTACAATGAGCAGTTCTTC. It yields the protein CASTIAGEGYNEQFF.

Points on this clonotype: A much larger clone differs by one base, so this may be a read error. The chain employs TRBV20-1 and TRBJ2-3; D tentatively fits TRBD1 or TRBD2 (5 bases each). V was clipped by 8 bases and J by 4 bases, with 19 bases between them. Germline loops: CDR1 DFQATT, CDR2 SNEGSKA (reference sequence). CDR3 length: 14 residues. CDR3 loop: CSTRDPKTADTQYF. CDR3 sequence (DNA): TGCAGTACCCGGGACCCCAAAACAGCAGATACGCAGTATTTT.